This T cell receptor beta chain stems from a study of T cell responses to AZD1222 COVID-19 vaccine. Points from the study as a whole: Dominant CD4 TCR responses targeted spike regions 160-218 and 743-854.

This clone was recorded a few times. Its antigen is as yet unknown. The CDR3 contains 15 residues. In germline, CDR1 is MGHRA, CDR2 YSYEKL. Losses at the gene ends were 0 bases for V and 3 bases for J; bases not matched to a gene: 4. Assay used: immunoSEQ multiplex PCR; TCRdb lists only in-frame clones, some missing. Of more than 90,000 clones in the sample, around 88% are singletons; the top ten hold about 7.1%. Sequencing was performed on peripheral blood, taken 28 days after the second AZD1222 dose. The sequence derives from an adult who received the AZD1222 COVID-19 vaccine. This sequence joins TRBV4-1 and TRBJ1-1, with TRBD1 matching over 7 bases. The CDR3 sequence is CASSQEGTAYTEAFF. In nucleotides, the CDR3 is TGCGCCAGCAGCCAAGAGGGGACAGCATACACTGAAGCTTTCTTT.